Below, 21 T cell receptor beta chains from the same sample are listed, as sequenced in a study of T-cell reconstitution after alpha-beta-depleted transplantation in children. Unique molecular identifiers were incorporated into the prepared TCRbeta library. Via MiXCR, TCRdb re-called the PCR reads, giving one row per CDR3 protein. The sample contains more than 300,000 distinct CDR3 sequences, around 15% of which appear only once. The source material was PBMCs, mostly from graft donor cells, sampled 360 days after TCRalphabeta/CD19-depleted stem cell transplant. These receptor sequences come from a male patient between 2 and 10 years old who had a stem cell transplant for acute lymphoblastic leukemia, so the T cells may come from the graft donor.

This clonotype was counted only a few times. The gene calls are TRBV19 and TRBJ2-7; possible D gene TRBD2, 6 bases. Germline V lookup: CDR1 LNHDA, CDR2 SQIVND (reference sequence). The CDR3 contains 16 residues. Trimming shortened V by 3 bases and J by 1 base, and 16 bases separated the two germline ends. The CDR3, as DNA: TGTGCCAGTAGTATTGGGGCGCGGGATCTATCCTACGAGCAGTACTTC. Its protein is CASSIGARDLSYEQYF.

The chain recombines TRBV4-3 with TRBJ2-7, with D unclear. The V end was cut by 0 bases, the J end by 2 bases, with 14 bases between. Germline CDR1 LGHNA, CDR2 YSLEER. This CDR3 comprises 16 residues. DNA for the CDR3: TGCGCCAGCAGCCAAGATCGGAGTTGGTCACCCTACGAGCAGTACTTC. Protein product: CASSQDRSWSPYEQYF.

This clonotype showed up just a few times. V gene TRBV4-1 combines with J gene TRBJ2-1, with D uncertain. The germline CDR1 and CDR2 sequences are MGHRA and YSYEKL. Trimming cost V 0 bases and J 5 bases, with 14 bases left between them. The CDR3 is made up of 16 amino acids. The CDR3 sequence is CASSQEPSLGNNEQFF. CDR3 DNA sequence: TGCGCCAGCAGCCAAGAACCATCCCTAGGGAACAATGAGCAGTTCTTC.

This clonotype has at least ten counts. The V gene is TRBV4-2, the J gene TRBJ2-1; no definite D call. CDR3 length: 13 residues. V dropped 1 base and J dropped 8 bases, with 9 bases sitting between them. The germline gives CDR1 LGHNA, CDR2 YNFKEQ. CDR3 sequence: CASSQGFRYEQFF. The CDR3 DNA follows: TGTGCCAGCAGCCAAGGATTCCGTTATGAGCAGTTCTTC.

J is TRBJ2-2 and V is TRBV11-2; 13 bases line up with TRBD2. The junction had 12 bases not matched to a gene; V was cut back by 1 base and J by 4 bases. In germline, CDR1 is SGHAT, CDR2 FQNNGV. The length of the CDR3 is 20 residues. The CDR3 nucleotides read TGTGCCAGCAGCTTAGTCTTCCCGGGACTAGCGGGATTGGGCACCGGGGAGCTGTTTTTT. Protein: CASSLVFPGLAGLGTGELFF.

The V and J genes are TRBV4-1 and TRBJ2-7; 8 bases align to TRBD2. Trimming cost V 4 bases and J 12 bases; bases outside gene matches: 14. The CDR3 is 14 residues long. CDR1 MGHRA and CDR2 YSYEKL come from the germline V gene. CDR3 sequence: CASSPSGLAVPRYF. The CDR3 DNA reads TGCGCCAGCAGCCCTAGCGGGCTAGCGGTTCCCCGGTACTTC.

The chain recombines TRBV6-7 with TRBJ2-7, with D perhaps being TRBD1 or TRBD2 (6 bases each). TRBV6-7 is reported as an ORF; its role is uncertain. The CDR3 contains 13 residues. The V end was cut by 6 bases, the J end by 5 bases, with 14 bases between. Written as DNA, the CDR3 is TGTGCCAGCAGAAAACAGGGAGGAGACGAGCAGTACTTC. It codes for CASRKQGGDEQYF.

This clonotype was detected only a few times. In nucleotides, the CDR3 is TGTGCCAGCAGCTTGAGTCGGGACCAGGGCGAAGCTTTCTTT. Encoded protein: CASSLSRDQGEAFF. The rearrangement joins TRBV7-3 to TRBJ1-1; D perhaps matches TRBD1 (5 bases). Trimming removed 3 bases from V and 8 bases from J, with 16 bases in between. Germline values: CDR1 SGHTA, CDR2 FQGTGA. This CDR3 comprises 14 residues.

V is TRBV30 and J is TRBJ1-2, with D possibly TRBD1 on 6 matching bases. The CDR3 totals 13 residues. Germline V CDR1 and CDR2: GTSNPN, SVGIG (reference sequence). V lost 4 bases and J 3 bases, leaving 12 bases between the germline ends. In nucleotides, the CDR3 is TGTGCCTGGAATCAAAGGACAGACTATGGCTACACCTTC. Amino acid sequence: CAWNQRTDYGYTF.

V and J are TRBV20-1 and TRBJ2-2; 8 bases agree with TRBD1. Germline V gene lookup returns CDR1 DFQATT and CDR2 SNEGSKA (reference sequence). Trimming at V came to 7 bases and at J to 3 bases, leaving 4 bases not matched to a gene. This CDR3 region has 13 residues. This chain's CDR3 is CSGQGAYTGELFF. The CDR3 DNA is TGCAGTGGTCAGGGGGCTTACACCGGGGAGCTGTTTTTT.

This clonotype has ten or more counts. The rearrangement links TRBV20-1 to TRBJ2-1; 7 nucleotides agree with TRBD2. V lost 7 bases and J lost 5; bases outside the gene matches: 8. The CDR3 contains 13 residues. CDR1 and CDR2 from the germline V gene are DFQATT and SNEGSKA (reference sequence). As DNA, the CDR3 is TGCAGTGAAAGACTAGCCTTACACAATGAGCAGTTCTTC. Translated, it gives CSERLALHNEQFF.

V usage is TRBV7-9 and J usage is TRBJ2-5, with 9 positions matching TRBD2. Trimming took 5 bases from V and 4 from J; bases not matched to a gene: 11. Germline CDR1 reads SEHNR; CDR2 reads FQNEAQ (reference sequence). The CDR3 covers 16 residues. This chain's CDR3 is CASSLIGGRGRETQYF. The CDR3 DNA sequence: TGTGCCAGCAGCCTCATCGGCGGGAGGGGCCGAGAGACCCAGTACTTC.

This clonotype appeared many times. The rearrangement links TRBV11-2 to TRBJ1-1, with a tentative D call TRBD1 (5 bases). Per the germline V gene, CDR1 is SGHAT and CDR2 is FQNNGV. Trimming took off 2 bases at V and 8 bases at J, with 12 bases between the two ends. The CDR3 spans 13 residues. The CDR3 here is CASSLFDSMEAFF. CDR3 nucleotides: TGTGCCAGCAGCTTATTCGACAGCATGGAAGCTTTCTTT. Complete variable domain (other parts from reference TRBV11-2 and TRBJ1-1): EAGVAQSPRYKIIEKRQSVAFWCNPISGHATLYWYQQILGQGPKLLIQFQNNGVVDDSQLPKDRFSAERLKGVDSTLKIQPAKLEDSAVYLCASSLFDSMEAFFGQGTRLTVV.

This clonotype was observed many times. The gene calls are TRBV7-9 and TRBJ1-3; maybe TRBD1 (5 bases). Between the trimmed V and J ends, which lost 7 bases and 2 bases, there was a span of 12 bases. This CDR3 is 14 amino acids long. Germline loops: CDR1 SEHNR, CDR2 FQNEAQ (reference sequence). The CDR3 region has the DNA TGTGCCAGCAACCTACAGGTGCCTGGAAACACCATATATTTT. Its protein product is CASNLQVPGNTIYF.

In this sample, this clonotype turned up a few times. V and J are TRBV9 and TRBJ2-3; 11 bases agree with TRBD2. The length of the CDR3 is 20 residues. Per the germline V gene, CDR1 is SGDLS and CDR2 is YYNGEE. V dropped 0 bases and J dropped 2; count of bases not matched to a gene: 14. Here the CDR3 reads CASSVALSWGTSGPTDTQYF. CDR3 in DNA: TGTGCCAGCAGCGTAGCTTTATCGTGGGGGACTAGCGGACCCACAGATACGCAGTATTTT.

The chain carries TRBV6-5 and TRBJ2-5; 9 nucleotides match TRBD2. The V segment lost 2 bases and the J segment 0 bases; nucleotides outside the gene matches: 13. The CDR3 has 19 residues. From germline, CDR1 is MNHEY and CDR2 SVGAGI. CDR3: CASSYLRLAGLPYQETQYF. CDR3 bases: TGTGCCAGCAGTTACCTTCGGCTAGCGGGATTACCCTACCAAGAGACCCAGTACTTC.

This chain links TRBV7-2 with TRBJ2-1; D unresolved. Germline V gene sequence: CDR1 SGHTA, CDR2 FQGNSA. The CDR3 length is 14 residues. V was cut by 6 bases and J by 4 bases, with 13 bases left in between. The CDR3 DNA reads TGTGCCAGCAGTTGGGGAAGCTTGTACAATGAGCAGTTCTTC. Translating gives CASSWGSLYNEQFF.

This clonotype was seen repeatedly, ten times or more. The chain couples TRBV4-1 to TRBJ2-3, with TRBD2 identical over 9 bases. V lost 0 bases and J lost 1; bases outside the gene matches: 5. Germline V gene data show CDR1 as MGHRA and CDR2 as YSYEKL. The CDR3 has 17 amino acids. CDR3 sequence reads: CASSQDGAGGGTDTQYF. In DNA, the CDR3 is TGCGCCAGCAGCCAAGATGGTGCGGGAGGGGGCACAGATACGCAGTATTTT.

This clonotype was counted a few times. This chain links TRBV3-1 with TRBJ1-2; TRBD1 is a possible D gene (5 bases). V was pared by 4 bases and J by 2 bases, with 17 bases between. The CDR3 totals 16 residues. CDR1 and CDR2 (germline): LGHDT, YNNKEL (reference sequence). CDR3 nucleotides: TGTGCCAGCAGCCCATCTGGGGCCAGACTAAACTATGGCTACACCTTC. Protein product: CASSPSGARLNYGYTF. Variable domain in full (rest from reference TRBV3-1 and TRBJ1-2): DTAVSQTPKYLVTQMGNDKSIKCEQNLGHDTMYWYKQDSKKFLKIMFSYNNKELIINETVPNRFSPKSPDKAHLNLHINSLELGDSAVYFCASSPSGARLNYGYTFGSGTRLTVV.

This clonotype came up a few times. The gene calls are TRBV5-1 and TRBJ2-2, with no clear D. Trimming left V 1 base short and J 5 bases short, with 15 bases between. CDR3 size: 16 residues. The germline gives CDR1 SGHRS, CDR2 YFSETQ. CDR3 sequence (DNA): TGCGCCAGCAGCTTGAGTCCCGGCCGTGGGACCGGGGAGCTGTTTTTT. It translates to CASSLSPGRGTGELFF. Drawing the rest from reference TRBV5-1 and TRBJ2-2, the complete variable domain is KAGVTQTPRYLIKTRGQQVTLSCSPISGHRSVSWYQQTPGQGLQFLFEYFSETQRNKGNFPGRFSGRQFSNSRSEMNVSTLELGDSALYLCASSLSPGRGTGELFFGEGSRLTVL.

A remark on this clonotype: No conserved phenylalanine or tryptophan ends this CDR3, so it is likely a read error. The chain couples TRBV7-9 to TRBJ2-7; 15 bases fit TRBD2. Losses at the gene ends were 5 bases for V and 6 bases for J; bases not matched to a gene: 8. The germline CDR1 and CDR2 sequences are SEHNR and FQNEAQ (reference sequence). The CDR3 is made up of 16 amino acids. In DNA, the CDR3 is TGTGCCAGCAGCGCTCCGGGACTAGCGGGAGGAGGCGAGCAGTACTTA. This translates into CASSAPGLAGGGEQYL.